Below, 13 T cell receptor beta chains from the same sample are listed, as sequenced in a study of blood T cell repertoires in COVID-19. TCRdb keeps only in-frame clones here, not all; method: immunoSEQ multiplex PCR. The profile shows 200,000 to 250,000 clones, around 81% of them singletons. The sample was PBMCs or T cells enriched from blood (not recorded which). The receptors stem from a man aged 30 to 39 with acute COVID-19.

This rearrangement joins TRBV18 to TRBJ2-7; TRBD2 might be the D (6 bases). Germline CDR1 is KGHSH and CDR2 is LQKENI. The CDR3 length is 14 residues. Trimming left V 3 bases short and J 2 bases short, with 11 bases between. The CDR3 coding sequence is TGTGCCAGCTCACCCCAGGGAGGTCCCTACGAGCAGTACTTC. This codes for CASSPQGGPYEQYF.

The chain joins TRBV6-4 to TRBJ2-1; possible D gene TRBD2, 5 bases. Trimming took 0 bases from V and 7 from J, leaving 10 bases between them. This CDR3 has 14 amino acids. From germline, CDR1 is MRHNA and CDR2 SNTAGT. CDR3 nucleotide sequence: TGTGCCAGCAGTGACTCGGCGGAGGCAAATGAGCAGTTCTTC. It specifies CASSDSAEANEQFF.

The chain carries TRBV6-5 and TRBJ1-6; possible D gene TRBD1, 6 bases. Per the germline V gene, CDR1 is MNHEY and CDR2 is SVGAGI. The CDR3 consists of 15 residues. V was pared by 6 bases and J by 10 bases, with 19 bases between. The DNA of the CDR3 is TGTGCCAGCAGCCAAGAGGGGGGGGCCGGCTCACCCCTCCACTTT. Protein: CASSQEGGAGSPLHF.

The chain has TRBV12-5 and TRBJ2-7; D ambiguous. Between the trimmed V and J ends, which lost 6 bases and 3 bases, there was a span of 15 bases. The germline V gene has CDR1 LGHNT and CDR2 FRNRAP. CDR3 length equals 14 residues. This chain's CDR3 is CASGTGSDFYEQYF. The DNA of the CDR3 is TGTGCTAGTGGAACCGGGTCCGACTTCTACGAGCAGTACTTC.

The J gene is TRBJ1-1, the V gene TRBV12-3 or TRBV12-4; D perhaps matches TRBD1 (6 bases). The CDR3 has 13 residues. V was shortened by 10 bases and J by 4 bases, with 16 bases between the two germline ends. This CDR3 is CATGRGFGTEAFF. DNA of the CDR3: TGTGCCACAGGCAGGGGTTTTGGCACTGAAGCTTTCTTT.

The table lists this clone with a count of one. The chain uses TRBV4-2 and TRBJ2-7, with 11 bases fitting TRBD2. This CDR3 spans 16 amino acids. Per germline, CDR1 LGHNA and CDR2 YNFKEQ. V dropped 0 bases and J dropped 7; count of bases not matched to a gene: 8. CDR3 coding DNA: TGTGCCAGCAGCCAAGATACTAGCGGGGGTTTCAGAGAGCAGTACTTC. Its translation: CASSQDTSGGFREQYF.

This chain links TRBV30 with TRBJ1-2, with a weak D call TRBD1 (6 bases). V was pared by 3 bases and J by 8 bases, with 16 bases between. Germline CDR1 and CDR2: GTSNPN and SVGIG (reference sequence). The CDR3 consists of 13 residues. CDR3 region: CAWSSRWDIGYTF. The CDR3 DNA reads as TGTGCCTGGAGCTCACGATGGGACATCGGCTACACCTTC.

V gene TRBV6-5 combines with J gene TRBJ2-3; the match to TRBD1 covers 8 bases. This CDR3 comprises 12 residues. The V gene's germline CDR1 is MNHEY and CDR2 SVGAGI. V gave up 6 bases and J gave up 14 bases; unmatched junction bases: 10. CDR3 bases: TGTGCCAGCAGCCCCGGGACAGGTTATTCGTATTTT. The encoded protein is CASSPGTGYSYF.

The genes are TRBV5-1 and TRBJ1-1; D is undetermined. V was shortened by 5 bases and J by 0 bases, with 8 bases between the two germline ends. Germline loops: CDR1 SGHRS, CDR2 YFSETQ. There are 13 residues in the CDR3. CDR3 region: CASRENMNTEAFF. The CDR3 DNA sequence: TGCGCCAGCAGGGAGAACATGAACACTGAAGCTTTCTTT.

The gene calls are TRBV3-1 (or the pseudogene TRBV3-2) and TRBJ1-1; the D gene is possibly TRBD1 (5 bases). This CDR3 spans 16 amino acids. CDR1 is LGHDT and CDR2 is YNNKEL in the germline V gene (reference sequence). Between the trimmed V and J ends, which lost 2 bases and 4 bases, there was a span of 17 bases. As DNA, the CDR3 is TGTGCCAGCAGCCAACCCGCGGGACTCGGGCCCACTGAAGCTTTCTTT. Protein product: CASSQPAGLGPTEAFF.

V is TRBV9 and J is TRBJ2-3, with 10 bases identical to TRBD2. The CDR3 is 15 amino acids. From germline, CDR1 is SGDLS and CDR2 YYNGEE. J lost 5 bases, V lost 2 bases, and 5 bases had no gene match. This chain's CDR3 is CASSVSGGAIDTQYF. The CDR3 coding sequence is TGTGCCAGCAGCGTGAGCGGGGGGGCCATAGATACGCAGTATTTT. The complete variable domain, with remaining parts taken from reference TRBV9 and TRBJ2-3, reads DSGVTQTPKHLITATGQRVTLRCSPRSGDLSVYWYQQSLDQGLQFLIQYYNGEERAKGNILERFSAQQFPDLHSELNLSSLELGDSALYFCASSVSGGAIDTQYFGPGTRLTVL.

V and J are TRBV7-9 and TRBJ2-1, with 10 nucleotides matching TRBD1. This CDR3 is built from 14 residues. Germline V gives CDR1 SEHNR, CDR2 FQNEAQ (reference sequence). V shed 5 bases, J shed 8 bases, and the junction held 6 bases outside the gene matches. The CDR3 is CASSGTGVYYEQFF. DNA of the CDR3: TGTGCCAGCAGCGGGACAGGGGTTTATTATGAGCAGTTCTTC. Looking up the rest from reference TRBV7-9 and TRBJ2-1 gives the full variable domain: DTGVSQNPRHKITKRGQNVTFRCDPISEHNRLYWYRQTLGQGPEFLTYFQNEAQLEKSRLLSDRFSAERPKGSFSTLEIQRTEQGDSAMYLCASSGTGVYYEQFFGPGTRLTVL.

This clone was recorded a few times. The V gene is TRBV29-1, the J gene TRBJ1-1, with D possibly matching TRBD1 (6 bases). V lost 4 bases, J lost 4 bases, and 19 bases lay in between. The CDR3 loop spans 15 amino acids. CDR1 SQVTM and CDR2 ANQGSEA come from the germline V gene. The CDR3 region is CSVGPLEGGVTEAFF. CDR3 bases: TGCAGCGTTGGCCCCCTCGAAGGGGGAGTCACTGAAGCTTTCTTT.